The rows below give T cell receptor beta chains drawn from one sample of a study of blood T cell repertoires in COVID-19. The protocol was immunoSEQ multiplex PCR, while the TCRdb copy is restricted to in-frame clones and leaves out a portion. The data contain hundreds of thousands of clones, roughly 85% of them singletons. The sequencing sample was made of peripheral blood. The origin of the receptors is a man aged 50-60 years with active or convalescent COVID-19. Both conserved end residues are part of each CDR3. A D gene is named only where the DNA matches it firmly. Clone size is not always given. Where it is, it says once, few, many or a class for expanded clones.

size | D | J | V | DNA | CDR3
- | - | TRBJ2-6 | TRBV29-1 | TGCAGCGTCGGACTGGGGGGGGCCAACGTCCTGACTTTC | CSVGLGGANVLTF
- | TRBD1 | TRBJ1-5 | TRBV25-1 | TGTGCCAGCACCAGGGGGCTTGGTCAGCCCCAGCATTTT | CASTRGLGQPQHF
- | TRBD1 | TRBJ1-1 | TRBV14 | TGTGCCAGCAGCCAAGTAGGGGGCCGGAGAGCTTTCTTT | CASSQVGGRRAFF
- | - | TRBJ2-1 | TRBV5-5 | TGTGCCAGCAGCTTGGAGGGCAGGGGCTCCTCCTACAATGAGCAGTTCTTC | CASSLEGRGSSYNEQFF
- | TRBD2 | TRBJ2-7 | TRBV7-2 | TGTGCCAGCAGCTTAGCGGGAGGGTCCTACGAGCAGTACTTC | CASSLAGGSYEQYF
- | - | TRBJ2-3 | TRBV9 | TGTGCCAGCAGCTCCGACAGCTGGGATACGCAGTATTTT | CASSSDSWDTQYF
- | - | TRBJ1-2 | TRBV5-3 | TGTGCCAGAAGCCAAAGGGACACCTACACCTTC | CARSQRDTYTF
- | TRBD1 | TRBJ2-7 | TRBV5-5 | TGTGCCAGCAGCTTGGCGGGACAGTACTCCTACGAGCAGTACTTC | CASSLAGQYSYEQYF
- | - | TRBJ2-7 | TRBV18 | TGTGCCAGCTCACCACCCAGCGGAACCTACGAGCAGTACTTC | CASSPPSGTYEQYF
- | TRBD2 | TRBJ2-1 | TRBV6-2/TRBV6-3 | TGTGCCAGCAGTTTCTTAGCGGGAAGTTCAGCCAATGAGCAGTTCTTC | CASSFLAGSSANEQFF
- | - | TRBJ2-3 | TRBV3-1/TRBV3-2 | TGTGCCAGCAGCCACCCAGTGGGCACAGATACGCAGTATTTT | CASSHPVGTDTQYF
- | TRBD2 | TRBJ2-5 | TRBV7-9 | TGTGCCAGCAGCTTAGTGGGGGGGGGAGAGACCCAGTACTTC | CASSLVGGGETQYF
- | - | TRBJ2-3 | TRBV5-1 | TGCGCCAGCAGCTTGCCAGGGACTGGGGGGAAAGATACGCAGTATTTT | CASSLPGTGGKDTQYF
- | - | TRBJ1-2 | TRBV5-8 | TGTGCCAGCAGCTCGGAGATAGGCTACACCTTC | CASSSEIGYTF
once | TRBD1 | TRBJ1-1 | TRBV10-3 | TGTGCCATCAGTGAGTCGACAGGGGGGGAAGCTTTCTTT | CAISESTGGEAFF
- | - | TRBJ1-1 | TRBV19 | TGTGCCAGTAGTATCGGGGAACTGGGCACTGAAGCTTTCTTT | CASSIGELGTEAFF
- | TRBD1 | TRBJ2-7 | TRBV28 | TGTGCCAGCAGGGGGGGACAGGGGGCCTACGAGCAGTACTTC | CASRGGQGAYEQYF
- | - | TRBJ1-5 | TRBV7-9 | TGTGCCAGCAGCTTAGGGGGAGGGATCAATCAGCCCCAGCATTTT | CASSLGGGINQPQHF
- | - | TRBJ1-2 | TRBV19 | TGTGCCAGTAGTACCGATCGGAGCAACTATGGCTACACCTTC | CASSTDRSNYGYTF
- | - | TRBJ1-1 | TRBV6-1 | TGTGCCAGCAGCGACGGGGGGCGCGACACTGAAGCTTTCTTT | CASSDGGRDTEAFF
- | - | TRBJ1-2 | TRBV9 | TGTGCCAGCAGCGACTCTCGAGGGGCGGGGTATGGCTACACCTTC | CASSDSRGAGYGYTF
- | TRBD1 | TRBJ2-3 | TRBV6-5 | TGTGCCAGCCGGACAGGGATCCTCAGAGATACGCAGTATTTT | CASRTGILRDTQYF
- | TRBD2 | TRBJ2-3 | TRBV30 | TGTGCCTGGAGTGTACCTAGGACTAGCCCCACAGATACGCAGTATTTT | CAWSVPRTSPTDTQYF